The 25 T cell receptor beta chains listed next were all sequenced from one sample in a study of shared clonotypes between healthy human individuals. Data came from immunoSEQ multiplex PCR; TCRdb stores just in-frame clones and leaves some out. The repertoire has over a million clones, 96% of them found once; the top ten carry 1.2%. Sequenced: naive CD4+ T cells sorted from blood. Specified subset: CD45RA+ positively selected. The source is a man under 40 in good health.

The chain has TRBV6-1 and TRBJ2-7; 7 bases line up with TRBD2. The CDR3 runs 13 residues. The trim removed 8 bases at V and 4 bases at J, leaving 8 bases unmatched. CDR1 and CDR2 from the germline V gene are MNHNS and SASEGT. DNA for the CDR3: TGTGCCAGCGGGAGGGCCACTATGTACGAGCAGTACTTC. It translates to CASGRATMYEQYF.

The chain combines TRBV15 with TRBJ2-1, with D maybe TRBD2 (6 bases). CDR1 LNHNV and CDR2 YYDKDF come from the germline V gene (reference sequence). V lost 3 bases and J 6 bases, leaving 12 bases between the germline ends. This CDR3 is 14 amino acids long. CDR3 sequence reads: CATSRAGPANEQFF. The CDR3 DNA reads as TGTGCCACCAGCAGGGCGGGGCCTGCCAATGAGCAGTTCTTC. Together with reference TRBV15 and TRBJ2-1, the CDR3 gives the full variable domain: DAMVIQNPRYQVTQFGKPVTLSCSQTLNHNVMYWYQQKSSQAPKLLFHYYDKDFNNEADTPDNFQSRRPNTSFCFLDIRSPGLGDTAMYLCATSRAGPANEQFFGPGTRLTVL.

V usage is TRBV7-2 and J usage is TRBJ1-1; D unresolved. CDR1 is SGHTA, CDR2 FQGNSA, per germline. Trimming took off 2 bases at V and 1 base at J, with 11 bases between the two ends. The CDR3 covers 15 residues. The CDR3 coding sequence is TGTGCCAGCAGCTTAATAGGTGGCCCGAACACTGAAGCTTTCTTT. Encoded protein: CASSLIGGPNTEAFF.

The chain links TRBV5-1 to TRBJ1-1, with D unclear. The V gene lost 4 bases and the J gene lost 0 bases, with 10 bases spanning the gap. Germline V gene sequence: CDR1 SGHRS, CDR2 YFSETQ. The CDR3 has 14 amino acids. CDR3 in amino acids: CASSTKQMNTEAFF. The CDR3 nucleotides read TGCGCCAGCAGCACCAAACAGATGAACACTGAAGCTTTCTTT.

The chain couples TRBV7-2 to TRBJ1-2, with D possibly matching TRBD1 (5 bases). V was pared by 7 bases and J by 2 bases, with 14 bases between. The germline V gene encodes CDR1 SGHTA and CDR2 FQGNSA. The CDR3 has 14 amino acids. In DNA form, the CDR3 reads TGTGCCAGCACGTTCCGGGGCCCGAACTATGGCTACACCTTC. It yields the protein CASTFRGPNYGYTF.

The genes are TRBV21-1 and TRBJ1-1. TRBV21-1 counts as a pseudogene. The CDR3 is made up of 14 amino acids. CDR3 region: CASSPRGANTEAFF. The CDR3 nucleotides read TGTGCCAGCAGCCCCCGGGGGGCAAACACTGAAGCTTTCTTT.

The chain links TRBV6-6 to TRBJ2-2, with TRBD1 as a possible D gene (5 bases). Deletions cut 8 bases from V and 7 bases from J, with 20 bases between. Germline V gives CDR1 MNHNY, CDR2 SVGAGI (reference sequence). The CDR3 consists of 15 residues. This CDR3 reads CASFRQGPFGGELFF. The CDR3 DNA follows: TGTGCCAGCTTCCGCCAGGGCCCGTTTGGCGGGGAGCTGTTTTTT.

The rearrangement joins TRBV5-1 to TRBJ2-7, with unresolved D. CDR3 length: 16 residues. With 0 bases removed from V and 0 bases from J, the gap between germline ends came to 13 bases. Germline CDR1 SGHRS, CDR2 YFSETQ. The DNA for the CDR3 is TGCGCCAGCAGCTTGGATAGCCGGGTATACTCCTACGAGCAGTACTTC. Translated, it gives CASSLDSRVYSYEQYF.

The rearrangement uses TRBV6-5 and TRBJ2-1; D is undetermined. The V and J ends lost 2 bases and 7 bases respectively, with 6 bases between them. This CDR3 spans 12 amino acids. The germline V gene encodes CDR1 MNHEY and CDR2 SVGAGI. For the CDR3, the DNA is TGTGCCAGCAGTTACAGGGATAATGAGCAGTTCTTC. Encoded protein: CASSYRDNEQFF.

CDR3 protein: CASSLRLASYNEQFF. The CDR3 bases are TGTGCCAGCAGCTTACGGCTAGCGAGCTACAATGAGCAGTTCTTC. The chain combines TRBV11-2 with TRBJ2-1, with a tentative D call TRBD2 (6 bases). CDR3 length equals 15 residues. V was shortened by 2 bases and J by 3 bases, with 11 bases between the two germline ends. The germline V gene encodes CDR1 SGHAT and CDR2 FQNNGV.

V and J are TRBV5-1 and TRBJ1-1; D unclear. Trimming removed 4 bases from V and 5 bases from J, with 12 bases in between. This CDR3 contains 13 residues. The V gene's germline CDR1 is SGHRS and CDR2 YFSETQ. CDR3 nucleotide sequence: TGCGCCAGCAGCCCCGACCCGGGGACTGAAGCTTTCTTT. Translating gives CASSPDPGTEAFF.

A single count supports this clone. The rearrangement uses TRBV28 and TRBJ1-5, with 10 bases identical to TRBD1. Germline V CDR1 and CDR2: MDHEN, SYDVKM. J gave up 1 base and V 4 bases, and 4 bases lay outside the gene matches. The CDR3 covers 16 residues. CDR3 sequence reads: CASSSPGQGSNQPQHF. CDR3 in DNA: TGTGCCAGCAGTTCACCGGGACAGGGGAGCAATCAGCCCCAGCATTTT. Using reference TRBV28 and TRBJ1-5 for the parts outside the CDR3, the full variable domain is DVKVTQSSRYLVKRTGEKVFLECVQDMDHENMFWYRQDPGLGLRLIYFSYDVKMKEKGDIPEGYSVSREKKERFSLILESASTNQTSMYLCASSSPGQGSNQPQHFGDGTRLSIL.

This chain connects TRBV5-1 to TRBJ2-1; D is uncertain. Per the germline V gene, CDR1 is SGHRS and CDR2 is YFSETQ. The CDR3 extends over 12 amino acids. Trimming cost V 4 bases and J 4 bases, with 6 bases left between them. CDR3 DNA sequence: TGCGCCAGCAGCATACTATACAATGAGCAGTTCTTC. This gives the protein CASSILYNEQFF.

Remarks on this clone: Other DNA sequences in this sample translate to the same CDR3. The rearrangement uses TRBV7-9 and TRBJ2-7; tentative D call: TRBD2 (5 bases). V lost 3 bases to trimming and J lost 3 bases, with 6 bases between them. The CDR3 covers 12 residues. Germline-derived CDR1 and CDR2 are SEHNR and FQNEAQ (reference sequence). CDR3 nucleotide sequence: TGTGCCAGCAGCTTGGGGAGCTACGAGCAGTACTTC. Translating gives CASSLGSYEQYF. Supplemented by reference TRBV7-9 and TRBJ2-7, the full variable domain reads DTGVSQNPRHKITKRGQNVTFRCDPISEHNRLYWYRQTLGQGPEFLTYFQNEAQLEKSRLLSDRFSAERPKGSFSTLEIQRTEQGDSAMYLCASSLGSYEQYFGPGTRLTVT.

The sample holds one count of this clone. V is TRBV4-1 and J is TRBJ1-5; D remains unclear. CDR3 length equals 16 residues. CDR1 and CDR2 from the germline V gene are MGHRA and YSYEKL. V gave up 2 bases and J gave up 1 base, with 12 bases separating them. CDR3 loop: CASSQTGTGSNQPQHF. The CDR3 DNA sequence: TGCGCCAGCAGCCAAACGGGAACGGGGAGCAATCAGCCCCAGCATTTT.

The chain is built from TRBV7-7 and TRBJ2-2; maybe TRBD1 (6 bases). CDR1 and CDR2 (germline): SSHAT, FNYEAQ (reference sequence). V was pared by 5 bases and J by 6 bases, with 10 bases between. This CDR3 spans 13 amino acids. The CDR3 bases are TGTGCCAGCAGCCTTACAGGGTCCGGGGAGCTGTTTTTT. Translation: CASSLTGSGELFF.

V usage is TRBV21-1 and J usage is TRBJ1-5; TRBD1, the table's D call, lacks a check against the DNA. TRBV21-1 is a pseudogene locus. The CDR3 covers 17 residues. CDR3 sequence: CASSQNMSDNSNQPQHF. CDR3 coding DNA: TGTGCCAGCAGCCAAAACATGTCAGACAATAGCAATCAGCCCCAGCATTTT.

In regard to this clone: Other DNA sequences within the sample encode an identical CDR3. The CDR3 region has the DNA TGTGCCAGCTCTCCGGATAGCAATCAGCCCCAGCATTTT. As protein: CASSPDSNQPQHF. The chain carries TRBV18 and TRBJ1-5; D uncertain. The germline V gene has CDR1 KGHSH and CDR2 LQKENI. The V and J ends lost 6 bases and 0 bases respectively, with 6 bases between them. The CDR3 covers 13 residues. The full variable domain, in which reference TRBV18 and TRBJ1-5 provide the parts outside the CDR3, is NAGVMQNPRHLVRRRGQEARLRCSPMKGHSHVYWYRQLPEEGLKFMVYLQKENIIDESGMPKERFSAEFPKEGPSILRIQQVVRGDSAAYFCASSPDSNQPQHFGDGTRLSIL.

The V and J genes are TRBV18 and TRBJ2-5, with D tentatively TRBD1 (5 bases). The ends were cut back, 2 bases at V and 0 bases at J, with 10 bases in the middle. This CDR3 contains 15 residues. Germline V gives CDR1 KGHSH, CDR2 LQKENI. This chain's CDR3 is CASSPIKGNQETQYF. The DNA for the CDR3 is TGTGCCAGCTCACCAATCAAGGGGAACCAAGAGACCCAGTACTTC.

This clone was counted a single time. The rearrangement links TRBV11-3 to TRBJ2-2; 11 nucleotides agree with TRBD2. The length of the CDR3 is 16 residues. Germline trimming cut 5 bases from V and 5 bases from J; bases unmatched to any gene: 7. CDR1 and CDR2 from the germline V gene are SGHNT and YENEEA. DNA of the CDR3: TGTGCCAGCAGCCTAAGACTAGCGGGACCAACCGGGGAGCTGTTTTTT. This encodes CASSLRLAGPTGELFF.

The chain links TRBV5-5 to TRBJ2-7, with a tentative D call TRBD2 (6 bases). The germline gives CDR1 SGHKS, CDR2 YYEKEE (reference sequence). V was clipped by 4 bases and J by 4 bases, with 12 bases between them. The CDR3 sequence is 13 residues long. CDR3 protein: CASSAGLGYEQYF. The CDR3 nucleotides are TGTGCCAGCAGCGCGGGGCTAGGGTACGAGCAGTACTTC.

This clone is a singleton in its sample. The chain employs TRBV28 and TRBJ2-7, with TRBD2 matching 8 bases. Germline lookup yields CDR1 MDHEN and CDR2 SYDVKM. The CDR3 is 13 amino acids. J gave up 5 bases and V 7 bases, and 7 bases lay outside the gene matches. CDR3 sequence reads: CASTSAGADEQYF. For the CDR3, the DNA is TGTGCCAGCACTTCAGCGGGAGCGGACGAGCAGTACTTC.

The rearrangement uses TRBV5-4 and TRBJ2-3, with a weak D call TRBD2 (6 bases). CDR3 length: 14 residues. V was clipped by 2 bases and J by 4 bases, with 11 bases between them. In germline, CDR1 is SGHNT, CDR2 YYREEE (reference sequence). CDR3 amino acids: CASSLGLSADTQYF. Written as DNA, the CDR3 is TGTGCCAGCAGCTTAGGACTAAGCGCAGATACGCAGTATTTT.

This clone was observed a handful of times. The genes are TRBV9 and TRBJ1-2; D is unresolved. Trimming took 5 bases from V and 4 from J, leaving 18 bases between them. The CDR3 runs to 15 residues. Per the germline V gene, CDR1 is SGDLS and CDR2 is YYNGEE. The CDR3 region is CASRGAQWGSYGYTF. The CDR3 coding sequence is TGTGCCAGCAGAGGAGCCCAGTGGGGTAGCTATGGCTACACCTTC. Using reference TRBV9 and TRBJ1-2 for the parts outside the CDR3, the full variable domain is DSGVTQTPKHLITATGQRVTLRCSPRSGDLSVYWYQQSLDQGLQFLIQYYNGEERAKGNILERFSAQQFPDLHSELNLSSLELGDSALYFCASRGAQWGSYGYTFGSGTRLTVV.

The gene calls are TRBV9 and TRBJ2-5, with D possibly being TRBD2 (6 bases). Per germline, CDR1 SGDLS and CDR2 YYNGEE. The CDR3 loop spans 14 amino acids. Deletions cut 0 bases from V and 5 bases from J, with 11 bases between. Here the CDR3 reads CASSVGLATETQYF. DNA for the CDR3: TGTGCCAGCAGCGTAGGGCTAGCGACGGAGACCCAGTACTTC.